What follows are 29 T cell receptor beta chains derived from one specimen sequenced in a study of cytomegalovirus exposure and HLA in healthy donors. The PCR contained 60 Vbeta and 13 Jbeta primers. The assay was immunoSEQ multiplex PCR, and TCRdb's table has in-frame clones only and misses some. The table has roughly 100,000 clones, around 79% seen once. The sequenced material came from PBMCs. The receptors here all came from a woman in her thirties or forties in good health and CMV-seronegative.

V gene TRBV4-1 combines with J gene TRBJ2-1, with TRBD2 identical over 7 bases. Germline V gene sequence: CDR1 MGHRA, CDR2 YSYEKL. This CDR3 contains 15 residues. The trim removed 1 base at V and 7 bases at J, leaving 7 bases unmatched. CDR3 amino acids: CASSQAAGVGNEQFF. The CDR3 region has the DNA TGCGCCAGCAGCCAAGCGGCGGGAGTTGGTAATGAGCAGTTCTTC.

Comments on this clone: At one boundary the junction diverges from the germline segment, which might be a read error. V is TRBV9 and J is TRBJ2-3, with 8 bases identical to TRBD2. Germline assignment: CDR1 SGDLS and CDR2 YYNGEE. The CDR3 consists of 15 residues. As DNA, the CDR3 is TGTGCCAGCAGCGTCAGCGGGAGTGTCACAGATACGCGGTATTTT. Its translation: CASSVSGSVTDTRYF.

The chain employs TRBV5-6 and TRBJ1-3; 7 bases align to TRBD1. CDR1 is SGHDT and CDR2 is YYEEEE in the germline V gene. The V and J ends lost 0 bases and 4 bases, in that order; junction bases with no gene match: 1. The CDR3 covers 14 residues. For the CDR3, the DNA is TGTGCCAGCAGCTTGGAGACAGGGGGAAACACCATATATTTT. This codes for CASSLETGGNTIYF.

The CDR3 sequence: CAWSSGQSAGNSPLHF. The CDR3 nucleotides are TGTGCCTGGTCCTCAGGACAGTCGGCCGGGAATTCACCCCTCCACTTT. The V and J genes are TRBV30 and TRBJ1-6, with D perhaps matching TRBD1 (6 bases). The CDR3 covers 16 residues. The V gene's germline CDR1 is GTSNPN and CDR2 SVGIG (reference sequence). The V end was cut by 5 bases, the J end by 7 bases, with 21 bases between.

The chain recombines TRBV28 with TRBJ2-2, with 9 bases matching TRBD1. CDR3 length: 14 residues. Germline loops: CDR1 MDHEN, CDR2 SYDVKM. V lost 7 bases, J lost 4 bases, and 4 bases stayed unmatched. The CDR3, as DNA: TGTGCCAGCACCCGGACAGGGGCCACCGGGGAGCTGTTTTTT. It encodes CASTRTGATGELFF.

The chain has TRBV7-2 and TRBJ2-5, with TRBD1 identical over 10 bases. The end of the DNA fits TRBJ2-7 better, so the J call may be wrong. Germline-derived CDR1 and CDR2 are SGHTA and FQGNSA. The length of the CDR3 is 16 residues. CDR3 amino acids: CASSLDRTGGSYEQYF. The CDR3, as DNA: TGTGCCAGCAGCTTAGACCGGACAGGGGGATCCTACGAGCAGTACTTC.

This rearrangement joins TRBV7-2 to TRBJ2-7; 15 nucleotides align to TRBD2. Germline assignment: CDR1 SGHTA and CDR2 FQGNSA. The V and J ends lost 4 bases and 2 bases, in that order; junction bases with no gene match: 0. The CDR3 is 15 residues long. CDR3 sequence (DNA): TGTGCCAGCAGCTGGACTAGCGGGGGGGCCTACGAGCAGTACTTC. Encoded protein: CASSWTSGGAYEQYF. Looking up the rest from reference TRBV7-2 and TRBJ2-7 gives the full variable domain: GAGVSQSPSNKVTEKGKDVELRCDPISGHTALYWYRQSLGQGLEFLIYFQGNSAPDKSGLPSDRFSAERTGGSVSTLTIQRTQQEDSAVYLCASSWTSGGAYEQYFGPGTRLTVT.

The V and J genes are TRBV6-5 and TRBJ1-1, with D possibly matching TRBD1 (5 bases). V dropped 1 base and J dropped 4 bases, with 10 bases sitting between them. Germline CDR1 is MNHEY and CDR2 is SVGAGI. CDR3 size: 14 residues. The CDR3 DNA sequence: TGTGCCAGCAGTTACTACAGTCAGGGCACTGAAGCTTTCTTT. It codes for CASSYYSQGTEAFF.

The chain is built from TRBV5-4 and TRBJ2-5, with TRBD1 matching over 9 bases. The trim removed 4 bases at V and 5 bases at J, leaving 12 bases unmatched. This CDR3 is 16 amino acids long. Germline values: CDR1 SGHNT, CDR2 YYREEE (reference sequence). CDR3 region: CASSRRRGQGEETQYF. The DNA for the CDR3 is TGTGCCAGCAGCCGCCGACGGGGACAGGGAGAGGAGACCCAGTACTTC.

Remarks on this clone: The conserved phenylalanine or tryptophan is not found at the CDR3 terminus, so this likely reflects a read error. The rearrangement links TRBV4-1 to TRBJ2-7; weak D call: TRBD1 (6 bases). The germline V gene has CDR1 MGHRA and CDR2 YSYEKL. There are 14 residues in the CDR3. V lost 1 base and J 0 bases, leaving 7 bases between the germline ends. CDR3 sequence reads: CASSQGRGSYEQYL. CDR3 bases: TGCGCCAGCAGCCAAGGCAGGGGCTCCTACGAGCAGTACCTC.

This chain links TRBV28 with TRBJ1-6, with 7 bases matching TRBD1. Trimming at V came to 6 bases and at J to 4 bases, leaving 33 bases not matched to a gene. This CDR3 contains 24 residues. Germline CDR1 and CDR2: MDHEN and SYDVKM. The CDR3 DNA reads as TGTGCCAGCAGATCGCGAGGGGGCACTCTCGAGTTGGACCGCGTCCCATCGTATAATTCACCCCTCCACTTT. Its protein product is CASRSRGGTLELDRVPSYNSPLHF.

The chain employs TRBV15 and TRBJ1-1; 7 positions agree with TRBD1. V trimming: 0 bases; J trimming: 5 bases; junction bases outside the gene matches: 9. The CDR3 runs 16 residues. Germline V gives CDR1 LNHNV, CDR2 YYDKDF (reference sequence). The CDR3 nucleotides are TGTGCCACCAGCAGAGATCGAGGGGGCGGTTGGACTGAAGCTTTCTTT. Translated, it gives CATSRDRGGGWTEAFF.

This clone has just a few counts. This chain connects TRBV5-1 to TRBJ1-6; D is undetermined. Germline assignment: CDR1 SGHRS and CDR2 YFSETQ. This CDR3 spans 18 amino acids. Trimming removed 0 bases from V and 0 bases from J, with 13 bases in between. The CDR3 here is CASSLGHSPSSYNSPLHF. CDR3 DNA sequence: TGCGCCAGCAGCTTGGGCCACAGCCCGAGCTCCTATAATTCACCCCTCCACTTT.

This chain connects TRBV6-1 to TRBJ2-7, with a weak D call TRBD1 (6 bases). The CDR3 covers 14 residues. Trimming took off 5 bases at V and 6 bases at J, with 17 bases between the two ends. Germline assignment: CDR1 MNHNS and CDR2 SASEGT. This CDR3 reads CASSWTGQGSEQYF. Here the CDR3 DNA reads TGTGCCAGCAGTTGGACGGGGCAGGGGTCCGAGCAGTACTTC.

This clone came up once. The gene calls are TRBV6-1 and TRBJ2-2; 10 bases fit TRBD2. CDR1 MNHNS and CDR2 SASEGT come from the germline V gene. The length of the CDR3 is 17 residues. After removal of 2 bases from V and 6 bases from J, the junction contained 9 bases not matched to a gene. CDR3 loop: CASSEFSGRSLPGELFF. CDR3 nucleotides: TGTGCCAGCAGTGAATTTAGCGGGAGGAGTTTGCCCGGGGAGCTGTTTTTT.

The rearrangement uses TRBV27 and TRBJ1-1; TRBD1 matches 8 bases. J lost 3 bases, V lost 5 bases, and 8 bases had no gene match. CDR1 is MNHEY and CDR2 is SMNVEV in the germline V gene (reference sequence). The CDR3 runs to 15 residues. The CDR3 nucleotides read TGTGCCAGCAGTACTAGACAGGGGCAGGACACTGAAGCTTTCTTT. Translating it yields CASSTRQGQDTEAFF.

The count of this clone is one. The CDR3 DNA reads TGTGCCAGCAGCTTGAGGGGTACGGGCACAGATACGCAGTATTTT. Translation gives CASSLRGTGTDTQYF. This chain joins TRBV5-6 and TRBJ2-3; possible D gene TRBD1, 5 bases. CDR3 size: 15 residues. From germline, CDR1 is SGHDT and CDR2 YYEEEE. Between the trimmed V and J ends, which lost 1 base and 1 base, there was a span of 10 bases.

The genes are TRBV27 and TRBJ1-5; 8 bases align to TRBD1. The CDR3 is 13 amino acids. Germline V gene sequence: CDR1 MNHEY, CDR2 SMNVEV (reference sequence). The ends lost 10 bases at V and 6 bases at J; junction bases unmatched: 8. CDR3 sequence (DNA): TGTGCCACCGCGGACAGGGCGTCTCAGCCCCAGCATTTT. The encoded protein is CATADRASQPQHF.

CDR3 loop: CASSEGRDQPQHF. In DNA form, the CDR3 reads TGTGCCAGCAGTGAGGGCAGGGATCAGCCCCAGCATTTT. V and J are TRBV2 and TRBJ1-5; tentative D call: TRBD1 (5 bases). V dropped 3 bases and J dropped 5 bases, with 8 bases sitting between them. CDR3 length: 13 amino acids. CDR1 is SNHLY, CDR2 FYNNEI, per germline. Filled out from reference TRBV2 and TRBJ1-5, the complete variable domain reads EPEVTQTPSHQVTQMGQEVILRCVPISNHLYFYWYRQILGQKVEFLVSFYNNEISEKSEIFDDQFSVERPDGSNFTLKIRSTKLEDSAMYFCASSEGRDQPQHFGDGTRLSIL.

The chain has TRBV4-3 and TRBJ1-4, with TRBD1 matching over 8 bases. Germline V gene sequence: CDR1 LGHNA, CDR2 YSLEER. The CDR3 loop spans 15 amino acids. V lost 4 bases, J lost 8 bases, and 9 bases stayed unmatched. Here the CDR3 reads CASSLNRGDGEKLFF. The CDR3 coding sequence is TGCGCCAGCAGCCTTAACAGGGGGGACGGGGAAAAACTGTTTTTT.

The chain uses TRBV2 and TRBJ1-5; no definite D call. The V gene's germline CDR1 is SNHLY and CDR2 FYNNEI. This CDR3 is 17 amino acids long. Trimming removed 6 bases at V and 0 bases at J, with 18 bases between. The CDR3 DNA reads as TGTGCCAGCAGCGCTGATTCAGGTGTTTATAGCAATCAGCCCCAGCATTTT. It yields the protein CASSADSGVYSNQPQHF.

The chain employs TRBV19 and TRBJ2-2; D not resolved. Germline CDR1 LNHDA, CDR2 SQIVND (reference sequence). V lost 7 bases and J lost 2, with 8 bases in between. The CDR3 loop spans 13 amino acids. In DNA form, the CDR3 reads TGTGCCAGTATTCGGAGAAACACCGGGGAGCTGTTTTTT. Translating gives CASIRRNTGELFF.

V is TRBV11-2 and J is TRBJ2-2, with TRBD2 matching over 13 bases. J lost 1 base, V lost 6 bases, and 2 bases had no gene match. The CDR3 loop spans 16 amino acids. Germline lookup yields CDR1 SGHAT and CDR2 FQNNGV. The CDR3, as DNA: TGTGCCAGCAGACGGACTAGCGGGAGGAACACCGGGGAGCTGTTTTTT. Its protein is CASRRTSGRNTGELFF.

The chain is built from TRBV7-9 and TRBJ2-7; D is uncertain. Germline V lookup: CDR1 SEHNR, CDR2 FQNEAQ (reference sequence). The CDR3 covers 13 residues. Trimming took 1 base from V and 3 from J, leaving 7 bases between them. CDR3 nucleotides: TGTGCCAGCAGCTTAGTCGCCAGCTACGAGCAGTACTTC. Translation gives CASSLVASYEQYF.

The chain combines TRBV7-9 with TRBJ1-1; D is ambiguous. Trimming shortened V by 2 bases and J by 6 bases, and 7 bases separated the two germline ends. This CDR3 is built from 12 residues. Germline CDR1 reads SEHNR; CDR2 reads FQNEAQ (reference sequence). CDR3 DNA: TGTGCCAGCAGCTTACGGGTACCTGAAGCTTTCTTT. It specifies CASSLRVPEAFF. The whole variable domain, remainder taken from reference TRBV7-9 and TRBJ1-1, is DTGVSQNPRHKITKRGQNVTFRCDPISEHNRLYWYRQTLGQGPEFLTYFQNEAQLEKSRLLSDRFSAERPKGSFSTLEIQRTEQGDSAMYLCASSLRVPEAFFGQGTRLTVV.

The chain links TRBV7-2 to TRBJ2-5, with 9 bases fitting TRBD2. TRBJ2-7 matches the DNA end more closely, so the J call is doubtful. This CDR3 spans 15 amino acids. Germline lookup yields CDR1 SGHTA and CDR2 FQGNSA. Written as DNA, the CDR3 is TGTGCCAGCAGGGACGGACTAGCGCCGTCCTACGAGCAGTACTTC. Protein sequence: CASRDGLAPSYEQYF.

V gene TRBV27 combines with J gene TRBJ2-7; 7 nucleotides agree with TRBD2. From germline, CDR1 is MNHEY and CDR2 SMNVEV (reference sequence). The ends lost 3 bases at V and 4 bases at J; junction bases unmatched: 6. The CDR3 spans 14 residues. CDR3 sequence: CASSFTGGNYEQYF. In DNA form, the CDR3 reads TGTGCCAGCAGTTTCACCGGGGGGAATTACGAGCAGTACTTC.

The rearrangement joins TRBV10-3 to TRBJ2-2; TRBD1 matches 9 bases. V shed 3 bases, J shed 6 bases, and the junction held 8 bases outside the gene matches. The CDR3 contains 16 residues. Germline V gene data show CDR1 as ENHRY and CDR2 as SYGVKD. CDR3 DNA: TGTGCCATCAGTGATTTTGGGACAGGGCGGGCCGGGGAGCTGTTTTTT. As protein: CAISDFGTGRAGELFF.

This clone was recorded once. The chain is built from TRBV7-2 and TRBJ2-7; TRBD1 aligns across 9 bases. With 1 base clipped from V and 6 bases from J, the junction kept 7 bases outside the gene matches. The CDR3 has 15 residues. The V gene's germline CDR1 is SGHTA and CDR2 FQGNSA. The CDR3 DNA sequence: TGTGCCAGCAGCTTAGTCCGGGGGACAGGGCTCGAGCAGTACTTC. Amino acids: CASSLVRGTGLEQYF.